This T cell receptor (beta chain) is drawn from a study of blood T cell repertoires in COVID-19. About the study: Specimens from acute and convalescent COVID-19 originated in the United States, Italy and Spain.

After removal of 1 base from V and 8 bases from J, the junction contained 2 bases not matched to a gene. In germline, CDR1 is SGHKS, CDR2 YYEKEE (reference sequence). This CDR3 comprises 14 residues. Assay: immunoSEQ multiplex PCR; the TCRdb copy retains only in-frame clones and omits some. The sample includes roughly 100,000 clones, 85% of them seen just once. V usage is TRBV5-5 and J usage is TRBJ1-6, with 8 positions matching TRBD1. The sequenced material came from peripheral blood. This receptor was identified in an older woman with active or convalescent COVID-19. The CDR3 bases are TGTGCCAGCAGCTTGACAGGGGGGGATTCACCCCTCCACTTT. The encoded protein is CASSLTGGDSPLHF. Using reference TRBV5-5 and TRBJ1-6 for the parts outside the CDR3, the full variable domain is DAGVTQSPTHLIKTRGQQVTLRCSPISGHKSVSWYQQVLGQGPQFIFQYYEKEERGRGNFPDRFSARQFPNYSSELNVNALLLGDSALYLCASSLTGGDSPLHFGNGTRLTVT.